The rows below give T cell receptor beta chains drawn from one sample of a study of Ad26.COV2.S vaccination and SARS-CoV-2 variants. Repertoires were generated with immunoSEQ multiplex PCR, while TCRdb's copy carries only in-frame clones and drops some. There are more than 300,000 clones in the sample; around four fifths occur only once, and around 2.2% lies in the top ten. Material: peripheral blood, obtained in a trial of Ad26.COV2.S vaccine versus placebo. Every receptor here comes from a person aged 18 to 65 who received the Ad26.COV2.S COVID-19 vaccine or a placebo. Each CDR3 is given with its conserved first and last residue. D genes are given only for firm matches. The listing skips clone size in some rows; elsewhere it reads once, few, many or a size class.

TRBJ1-4 . TRBV28 . TGTGCCAGCAGGTCAACTAATGAAAAACTGTTTTTT CASRSTNEKLFF
TRBJ2-5 . TRBV6-1 . TGTGCCAGCAGTGAAGAGTGGAGTGGCGAGACCCAGTACTTC CASSEEWSGETQYF
TRBJ2-3 . TRBV29-1 . TGCAGCGTTGAAGGTAGCACCACAGATACGCAGTATTTT CSVEGSTTDTQYF
TRBJ1-1 . TRBV25-1 few TGTGCCACCCAACCGGGACGGATGAACACTGAAGCTTTCTTT CATQPGRMNTEAFF
TRBJ2-7 . TRBV4-1 . TGCGCCAGCAGCCAAGAATGGGCGACTAGGGGAGATGGCTACGAGCAGTACTTC CASSQEWATRGDGYEQYF
TRBJ2-1 TRBD2 TRBV29-1 . TGCAGCGCCGTTCGGACTAGCGGGGGGGCTTATAATGAGCAGTTCTTC CSAVRTSGGAYNEQFF
TRBJ2-1 . TRBV4-1 . TGCGCCAGCAGCCAAAGTAGCGTCACCAATGAGCAGTTCTTC CASSQSSVTNEQFF
TRBJ1-3 TRBD1 TRBV4-1 . TGCGCCAGCAGCCAAGCGACAGGGTTCTTTGGAAACACCATATATTTT CASSQATGFFGNTIYF
TRBJ2-3 TRBD2 TRBV5-6 . TGTGCCAGCAGCATGGGACTAGCGGGCCTTCTAGGGGATACGCAGTATTTT CASSMGLAGLLGDTQYF
TRBJ1-4 . TRBV28 . TGTGCCAGCAGGTCACCCGGGACCCCGGCTAATGAAAAACTGTTTTTT CASRSPGTPANEKLFF
TRBJ1-1 TRBD1 TRBV2 once TGTGCCAGCAGGTCGACAGGGGCCGGTTTCACTGAAGCTTTCTTT CASRSTGAGFTEAFF
TRBJ1-2 . TRBV24-1 once TGTGCCACCAGTGATGTCAGGGGCTATGGCTACACCTTC CATSDVRGYGYTF
TRBJ2-6 . TRBV10-3 . TGTGCCATCTCAGGGAAAGGAACTGGGGCCAACGTCCTGACTTTC CAISGKGTGANVLTF
TRBJ1-5 . TRBV7-9 . TGTGCCAGCAGTCTTAATCAGCCCCAGCATTTT CASSLNQPQHF
TRBJ1-2 . TRBV5-3 . TGTGCCAGAAGCTTGGACAGCGGGGCAGGTCCTAAGCCAGAGTATGGCTACACCTTC CARSLDSGAGPKPEYGYTF
TRBJ2-5 . TRBV4-2 few TGTGCCAGCAGCCAGGGGGGTGTTGGAGCGGTAGGCGAGACCCAGTACTTC CASSQGGVGAVGETQYF
TRBJ2-5 . TRBV5-1 . TGCGCCAGCAGCTTGACTGTTCAAGAGACCCAGTACTTC CASSLTVQETQYF
TRBJ1-1 . TRBV5-1 . TGCGCCAGCAGCTTGGCGCGCCAGAACACTGAAGCTTTCTTT CASSLARQNTEAFF
TRBJ2-1 TRBD2 TRBV7-9 . TGTGCCAGCAGCTTTGCCTTGCGGGGGGGTATGAATGAGCAGTTCTTC CASSFALRGGMNEQFF
TRBJ1-2 TRBD1 TRBV28 . TGTGCCAGCAGTTCCGGAAGACAGGGGCACTATGGCTACACCTTC CASSSGRQGHYGYTF
TRBJ2-7 TRBD1 TRBV12-5 . TGTGCTAGTGGTTTAGGGACAGGGGCCTACGAGCAGTACTTC CASGLGTGAYEQYF
TRBJ2-2 TRBD1 TRBV7-7 . TGTGCTAGCAGCTCAACAGGGGGCCCTGGGGCCACCGGGGAGCTGTTTTTT CASSSTGGPGATGELFF
TRBJ2-7 . TRBV5-1 . TGCGCCAGCCACCTGGAAGGCGTCAGCGAGCAGTACTTC CASHLEGVSEQYF
TRBJ2-5 . TRBV28 . TGTGCCAGCAGTACTGGACAGCTGTGGCAAGAGACCCAGTACTTC CASSTGQLWQETQYF